The clone carrying this T cell receptor beta chain was recorded at least ten times. What it binds is not known. This CDR3 is 16 amino acids long. V was clipped by 6 bases and J by 5 bases, with 19 bases between them. This sample is drawn from a study of early T cells in non-severe SARS-CoV-2 infection. Study at large: Chains were unpaired, as sequencing was done on bulk RNA from unsorted whole blood.

Study-level results: Matching against VDJdb likely underestimated virus-specific expansions, favoring anti-spike CD8.

Individually, cDNA molecules had unique molecular identifiers attached to them. TCRdb reprocessed the 5' RACE reads with MiXCR, giving one entry per CDR3 protein. The data show about 69,000 distinct CDR3 sequences, with about 9% seen just once and 4.5% to 6.5% held by the top ten. The sequence derives from an adult who was a healthcare worker with PCR-confirmed SARS-CoV-2 infection or an uninfected control (not recorded which). The chain links TRBV12-3 or TRBV12-4 to TRBJ1-4, with D unclear. Sample: whole blood. Here the CDR3 reads CASSNIQVLPNEKLFF. CDR3 DNA sequence: TGTGCCAGCAGCAATATTCAAGTCCTCCCAAATGAAAAACTGTTTTTT.